Given below is one T cell receptor (beta chain) in context. Its antigen is unknown. The sample holds no much larger clone one base away, and base qualities are not on file. TCRbeta CDR3 regions were amplified from genomic DNA using the immunoSEQ Assay, a bias-controlled multiplex PCR. The source study handled its data this way. Nucleated cell counts per sample were estimated from amplification of reference gene primers within the assay. To quantify the absolute abundance of each unique TCRbeta CDR3 rearrangement, sequence reads were collapsed and filtered. Productive Simpson clonality was computed per sample as the square root of Simpson's diversity index over productive rearrangements. TCRdb carries this immuneACCESS record with in-frame sequences only. Its versions omit some clonotypes, under half of them owing to an unresolved V gene in the studies checked, with the rest unexplained. The V and J calls and clone size were taken over from that table, and D and trimming were inferred from the DNA. Present in this sample are 70,000 to 100,000 clones, around 67% of which were seen just once. Together, the top ten hold 20% to 25% of the sample.

This sample was taken from a study of blood T cell repertoires in COVID-19 (dated by TCRdb to 2020 to 2022). Turning to the overall study: Samples from collaborators originated in the United States, Italy and Spain and spanned both the acute and convalescent phases of COVID-19. The material from the prospective study consisted of cDNA or gDNA derived from T cells, B-cell-depleted T cells, or PBMCs. The dataset comprised deeply sampled blood TCRbeta repertoires from subjects exposed to, actively infected with, or recovered from COVID-19. A freely available public database, intended as a resource for researchers studying the immune response to SARS-CoV-2, is where the repertoires were released. Samples came from the ongoing ImmuneRACE study (first 160 participants) plus 1,254 subjects from 6 global collaborators. Nearly every sample came with metadata listing a de-identified subject ID, COVID-19 status, age in years and sex. Where available, HLA class I and class II types were taken from metadata supplied by the sample provider and were not determined by assay-based typing.

Each collaborating institution followed its own protocols to collect whole blood in K2EDTA tubes. For TCRbeta analysis, collaborators shipped samples as frozen whole blood, isolated PBMCs, or DNA extracted from either of those sample types. The study at large found these results: How much clinical and demographic metadata was included differed by source and by participant, and the metadata was provided uncurated.

Reading the germline V gene (reference sequence) gives CDR1 LNHDA and CDR2 SQIVND. Trimming takes 8 bases from V and 6 bases from J, and the germline ends sit 22 bases apart. There are 16 amino acids in the CDR3, from cysteine to phenylalanine inclusive. Of the read, only the CDR3 DNA is kept; its 48 bases are in frame from base 1. Sequences were obtained from peripheral blood. The receptor was isolated from a woman between 55 and 75 years old in a cohort sampled during active or convalescent COVID-19. The chain is made from TRBV19 and TRBJ2-2, with a weak D call of TRBD1 (6 bases match). The CDR3 in this case is CASYYKTGYGPGELFF. Read as DNA, the sequence is TGTGCCAGTTATTATAAAACAGGGTACGGACCCGGGGAGCTGTTTTTT.